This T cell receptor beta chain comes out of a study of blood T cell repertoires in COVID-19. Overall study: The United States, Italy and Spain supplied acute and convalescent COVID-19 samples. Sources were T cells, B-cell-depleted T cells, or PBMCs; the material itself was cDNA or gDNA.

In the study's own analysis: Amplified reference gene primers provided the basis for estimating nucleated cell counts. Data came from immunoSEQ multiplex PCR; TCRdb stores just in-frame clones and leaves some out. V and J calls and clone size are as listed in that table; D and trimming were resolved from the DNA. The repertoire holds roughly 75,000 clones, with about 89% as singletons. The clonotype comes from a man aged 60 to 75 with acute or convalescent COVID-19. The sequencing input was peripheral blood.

CDR3 sequence reads: CASSYGGLTNEKLFF. The CDR3 DNA sequence: TGTGCCAGCAGTTATGGGGGCCTAACTAATGAAAAACTGTTTTTT. The chain uses TRBV28 and TRBJ1-4, with a tentative D call TRBD1 (6 bases). Germline CDR1 MDHEN, CDR2 SYDVKM. This CDR3 is 15 amino acids long. Between the trimmed V and J ends, which lost 4 bases and 1 base, there was a span of 10 bases.